Listed here are 21 T cell receptor beta chains from one sample, sequenced in a study of cytomegalovirus exposure and HLA in healthy donors. PCR primers comprised 60 Vbeta and 13 Jbeta primers. Sequencing was performed with immunoSEQ multiplex PCR; in TCRdb, only in-frame clones are kept and a portion is missing. The sample includes about 200,000 clones, approximately 85% seen only once; the top ten take about 2.5%. Sequenced: PBMCs. These receptors were obtained from a woman between 35 and 50 years old in good health and CMV-seronegative.

V and J are TRBV9 and TRBJ1-2; possible D gene TRBD1, 5 bases. Germline V gene sequence: CDR1 SGDLS, CDR2 YYNGEE. V lost 0 bases, J lost 5 bases, and 14 bases lay in between. The CDR3 contains 15 residues. The CDR3 is CASSVVGGGAYGYTF. DNA for the CDR3: TGTGCCAGCAGCGTAGTTGGGGGAGGCGCATATGGCTACACCTTC.

This chain links TRBV5-1 with TRBJ2-1, with 7 bases matching TRBD2. CDR1 is SGHRS, CDR2 YFSETQ, per germline. There are 18 residues in the CDR3. V was pared by 4 bases and J by 0 bases, with 13 bases of the junction left unmatched. The CDR3 here is CASSLLPMGGSSYNEQFF. The CDR3 DNA reads TGCGCCAGCAGCCTCCTACCAATGGGCGGGAGCTCCTACAATGAGCAGTTCTTC. The whole variable domain, filled in from reference TRBV5-1 and TRBJ2-1, reads KAGVTQTPRYLIKTRGQQVTLSCSPISGHRSVSWYQQTPGQGLQFLFEYFSETQRNKGNFPGRFSGRQFSNSRSEMNVSTLELGDSALYLCASSLLPMGGSSYNEQFFGPGTRLTVL.

The CDR3 DNA follows: TGTGCCAGTAGTATGTCGGGAGGGCCCTACGAGCAGTACTTC. Translated: CASSMSGGPYEQYF. The chain carries TRBV19 and TRBJ2-7; 8 nucleotides align to TRBD2. CDR1 LNHDA and CDR2 SQIVND come from the germline V gene (reference sequence). CDR3 length equals 14 residues. J gave up 2 bases and V 3 bases, and 3 bases lay outside the gene matches.

The V gene is TRBV6-1, the J gene TRBJ2-5; D might be TRBD1 (6 bases). This CDR3 is built from 15 residues. V gave up 2 bases and J gave up 1 base, with 11 bases separating them. Germline values: CDR1 MNHNS, CDR2 SASEGT. CDR3 region: CASSEIRGGQETQYF. CDR3 DNA sequence: TGTGCCAGCAGTGAAATCCGAGGGGGCCAAGAGACCCAGTACTTC.

The V and J genes are TRBV2 and TRBJ2-1; D perhaps matches TRBD1 (6 bases). Germline V CDR1 and CDR2: SNHLY, FYNNEI. CDR3 length: 17 residues. V lost 3 bases to trimming and J lost 0 bases, with 15 bases between them. DNA of the CDR3: TGTGCCAGCAGTGATTCGCCCGGGACAAGCTCCTACAATGAGCAGTTCTTC. Translating it yields CASSDSPGTSSYNEQFF.

The chain uses TRBV10-3 and TRBJ2-7; TRBD2 is a possible D gene (5 bases). V lost 4 bases, J lost 4 bases, and 8 bases lay in between. This CDR3 contains 12 residues. The germline CDR1 and CDR2 sequences are ENHRY and SYGVKD. CDR3 sequence (DNA): TGTGCCATCAGTGGTAGCGATTACGAGCAGTACTTC. Translating gives CAISGSDYEQYF.

V usage is TRBV12-5 and J usage is TRBJ1-1; 9 bases match TRBD1. J gave up 1 base and V 5 bases, and 26 bases lay outside the gene matches. Per germline, CDR1 LGHNT and CDR2 FRNRAP. This CDR3 contains 22 residues. CDR3: CASGPNPRGQGGSDRSNTEAFF. The CDR3 DNA reads as TGTGCTAGTGGTCCTAATCCCCGGGGACAGGGAGGCTCAGATCGCTCGAACACTGAAGCTTTCTTT.

The chain links TRBV5-1 to TRBJ2-7; D is undetermined. The V end was cut by 0 bases, the J end by 3 bases, with 13 bases between. The CDR3 runs to 15 residues. From germline, CDR1 is SGHRS and CDR2 YFSETQ. The DNA for the CDR3 is TGCGCCAGCAGCTTGGTGGTGGGCCCTGACTACGAGCAGTACTTC. Amino acids: CASSLVVGPDYEQYF.

This clone appeared once. V gene TRBV25-1 combines with J gene TRBJ2-1, with D possibly TRBD1 on 5 matching bases. V was pared by 7 bases and J by 7 bases, with 20 bases between. The germline V gene encodes CDR1 MGHDK and CDR2 SYGVNS. The CDR3 extends over 15 amino acids. For the CDR3, the DNA is TGTGCCAGCAATGGTGCGGACACCTTGGGGAATGAGCAGTTCTTC. It yields the protein CASNGADTLGNEQFF.

The CDR3, as DNA: TGTGCCAGCAGCTCCCCGTACAGGGAGAAGCAGTACTTC. Translating it yields CASSSPYREKQYF. The chain has TRBV7-9 and TRBJ2-7; D is perhaps TRBD1 (6 bases). V lost 4 bases to trimming and J lost 8 bases, with 15 bases between them. The CDR3 has 13 amino acids. Germline V gene data show CDR1 as SEHNR and CDR2 as FQNEAQ (reference sequence).

The V call is TRBV29-1, the J call TRBJ2-7, with 8 bases that match TRBD2. The CDR3 has 14 residues. Germline-derived CDR1 and CDR2 are SQVTM and ANQGSEA. V was pared by 3 bases and J by 3 bases, with 7 bases of the junction left unmatched. The CDR3 region is CSVDGGRSRYEQYF. DNA of the CDR3: TGCAGCGTTGACGGCGGGAGGTCCCGCTACGAGCAGTACTTC.

The V call is TRBV19, the J call TRBJ1-1; D remains unclear. The V end was cut by 8 bases, the J end by 8 bases, with 6 bases between. This CDR3 has 9 amino acids. Germline V lookup: CDR1 LNHDA, CDR2 SQIVND (reference sequence). Written as DNA, the CDR3 is TGTGCCAGTGGCAGGGAAGCTTTCTTT. Translation gives CASGREAFF.

This chain connects TRBV5-1 to TRBJ1-3, with D perhaps TRBD1 (5 bases). The V end lost 0 bases, the J end lost 4 bases, and 11 bases lay between the germline ends. Germline V gene data show CDR1 as SGHRS and CDR2 as YFSETQ. The CDR3 is made up of 15 amino acids. CDR3 sequence reads: CASSLDKGYGNTIYF. Here the CDR3 DNA reads TGCGCCAGCAGCTTGGATAAGGGGTACGGAAACACCATATATTTT.

The chain links TRBV6-6 to TRBJ1-1; TRBD1 aligns across 7 bases. Germline V gives CDR1 MNHNY, CDR2 SVGAGI (reference sequence). The length of the CDR3 is 15 residues. Trimming took 0 bases from V and 5 from J; bases not matched to a gene: 6. The CDR3 bases are TGTGCCAGCAGTTACTCGAGCCTCAGGGGGACTGAAGCTTTCTTT. The encoded protein is CASSYSSLRGTEAFF.

This rearrangement joins TRBV28 to TRBJ2-2; D might be TRBD2 (7 bases). This CDR3 spans 15 amino acids. V lost 5 bases, J lost 8 bases, and 18 bases lay in between. The germline V gene has CDR1 MDHEN and CDR2 SYDVKM. The chain's CDR3 is CASSRSGGRIGELFF. CDR3 in DNA: TGTGCCAGCAGTCGGTCGGGGGGCCGAATAGGGGAGCTGTTTTTT.

This rearrangement joins TRBV6-5 to TRBJ1-1, with a weak D call TRBD1 (6 bases). Trimming took 8 bases from V and 4 from J, leaving 11 bases between them. Germline CDR1 is MNHEY and CDR2 is SVGAGI. The CDR3 is 12 amino acids. In DNA, the CDR3 is TGTGCCAGCCGAACAGGGACCACTGAAGCTTTCTTT. Amino acids: CASRTGTTEAFF.

The V call is TRBV5-4, the J call TRBJ2-7; the D gene is possibly TRBD2 (6 bases). Germline V gene sequence: CDR1 SGHNT, CDR2 YYREEE (reference sequence). The CDR3 contains 16 residues. With 4 bases removed from V and 0 bases from J, the gap between germline ends came to 17 bases. CDR3 loop: CASSQLYSGASYEQYF. The CDR3 DNA sequence: TGTGCCAGCAGCCAATTATATAGCGGAGCCTCCTACGAGCAGTACTTC.

This clone was seen only a few times. The rearrangement joins TRBV2 to TRBJ1-1; 7 bases map to TRBD1. Per the germline V gene, CDR1 is SNHLY and CDR2 is FYNNEI. The V gene end was trimmed by 7 bases and the J gene end by 0 bases; junction bases not matched to a gene: 5. The length of the CDR3 is 14 residues. DNA of the CDR3: TGTGCCAGCAAGGGACAGCTTATGAACACTGAAGCTTTCTTT. This sequence encodes CASKGQLMNTEAFF.

This chain connects TRBV30 to TRBJ1-3, with a weak D call TRBD1 (5 bases). The CDR3 extends over 13 amino acids. The V end was cut by 8 bases, the J end by 0 bases, with 11 bases between. Looked up from germline, CDR1 is GTSNPN and CDR2 is SVGIG (reference sequence). The CDR3 sequence: CAGHTVSGNTIYF. In DNA form, the CDR3 reads TGTGCCGGACATACCGTCTCTGGAAACACCATATATTTT.

This clone has more than one count but fewer than ten. Germline is not matched at one junction end, which may reflect a read error. The CDR3 coding sequence is TGTTCCAGCAGCCCATCCGGGACAGGGAGCCACGAGCAGTACTTC. Its protein product is CSSSPSGTGSHEQYF. The chain uses TRBV7-9 and TRBJ2-7, with TRBD1 matching over 9 bases. Germline CDR1 SEHNR, CDR2 FQNEAQ (reference sequence). CDR3 length: 15 amino acids.

The J gene is TRBJ2-3, the V gene TRBV27, with 15 bases that match TRBD2. With 2 bases clipped from V and 4 bases from J, the junction kept 4 bases outside the gene matches. The CDR3 sequence is 17 residues long. CDR1 and CDR2 from the germline V gene are MNHEY and SMNVEV (reference sequence). CDR3 in DNA: TGTGCCAGCAGTTTAGGCGGACTAGCGGGAGGGGCAGATACGCAGTATTTT. Its protein is CASSLGGLAGGADTQYF.